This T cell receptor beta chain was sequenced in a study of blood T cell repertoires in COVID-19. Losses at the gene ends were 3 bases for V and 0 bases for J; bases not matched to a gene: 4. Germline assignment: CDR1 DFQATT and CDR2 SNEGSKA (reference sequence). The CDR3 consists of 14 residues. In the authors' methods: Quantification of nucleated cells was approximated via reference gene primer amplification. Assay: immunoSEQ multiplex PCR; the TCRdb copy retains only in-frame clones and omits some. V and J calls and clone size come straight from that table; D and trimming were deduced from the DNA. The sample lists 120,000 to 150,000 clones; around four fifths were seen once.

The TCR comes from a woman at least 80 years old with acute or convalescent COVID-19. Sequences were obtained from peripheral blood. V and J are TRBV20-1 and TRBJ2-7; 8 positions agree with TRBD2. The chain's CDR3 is CSASYGGASYEQYF. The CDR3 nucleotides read TGCAGTGCTAGTTACGGGGGGGCCTCCTACGAGCAGTACTTC.